The clone carrying this T cell receptor (beta chain) came up a few times. Its antigen is not known. The CDR3 totals 12 residues. TCRdb processed the 5' RACE reads anew with MiXCR; each CDR3 protein has one entry. The sample holds more than 300,000 distinct CDR3 sequences, about 10% seen once. The sample comes from a study of T cells after yellow fever vaccination. General study findings and limits: Only a small proportion of the clonotypes turned up in both the CD4 and the CD8 compartments, likely arising from convergent recombination.

V and J are TRBV21-1 and TRBJ1-2. TRBV21-1 is an annotated pseudogene. This clonotype was obtained from a man aged 18 to 29 who received the YFV17D yellow fever vaccine. This specimen consisted of CD4+ T cells sorted from PBMCs, obtained 45 days after the yellow fever booster vaccination. CDR3 region: CASSKCGHLYTF. In nucleotides, the CDR3 is TGTGCCAGCAGCAAATGTGGTCACCTCTACACCTTC.